This T cell receptor beta chain was sequenced for a study of cytomegalovirus exposure and HLA in healthy donors. Overall study context: A previous analysis identified 100 million or so unique TCR beta sequences derived from some 200 million T cells.

CDR3 length: 14 amino acids. Germline CDR1 MNHEY, CDR2 SVGAGI. V was cut by 1 base and J by 3 bases, with 8 bases left in between. PCR used 60 Vbeta primers and 13 Jbeta primers. How the authors handled the data: As a later analysis found, there were approximately 80 million unique TCR beta chains, of which roughly 11 million were shared. The protocol was immunoSEQ multiplex PCR, while the TCRdb copy is restricted to in-frame clones and leaves out a portion. V and J calls and clone size follow that table, whereas D and trimming were derived from the DNA. The table includes some 150,000 clones, 70% to 80% detected once.

The clonotype comes from a woman aged 45-65 years in good health and CMV-seronegative. Specimen: PBMCs. The chain carries TRBV6-5 and TRBJ2-3; TRBD1 might be the D (6 bases). CDR3 nucleotide sequence: TGTGCCAGCAGTTACTACAGGGCTACAGATACGCAGTATTTT. Encoded protein: CASSYYRATDTQYF.